The clone carrying this T cell receptor (beta chain) was seen just once. V shed 6 bases and J shed 5 bases, with 20 bases lying between them. CDR3 size: 17 residues. Germline CDR1 is MNHEY and CDR2 is SMNVEV (reference sequence). As to treatment: about 20 received Ad26.COV2.S at low or high dose, single or two shots; five or six received placebo; per-sample allocation not given. Collection of samples fell on day 63 after the first vaccine or placebo injection. The source of the sample is a study of Ad26.COV2.S vaccination and SARS-CoV-2 variants. Produced via immunoSEQ multiplex PCR; TCRdb's table is partial and in-frame only. The data contain more than 400,000 clones, less than 95% of them singletons.

The origin of this receptor is a person aged 18-60 years who received the Ad26.COV2.S COVID-19 vaccine or a placebo. The rearrangement links TRBV27 to TRBJ1-6, with D tentatively TRBD1 (6 bases). The specimen was peripheral blood, collected in a trial of Ad26.COV2.S vaccine versus placebo. CDR3: CASSDRTTIPNNSPLHF. For the CDR3, the DNA is TGTGCCAGCAGCGACAGGACCACCATCCCAAATAATTCACCCCTCCACTTT.